This T cell receptor beta chain was recovered during a study of cytomegalovirus exposure and HLA in healthy donors. This clone appeared a few times. Between the trimmed V and J ends, which lost 4 bases and 0 bases, there was a span of 6 bases. This CDR3 is 14 amino acids long. In germline, CDR1 is MNHEY, CDR2 SVGAGI. Researchers ran the PCR with 60 Vbeta and 13 Jbeta primers. Sequencing used immunoSEQ multiplex PCR; TCRdb keeps in-frame clones, though not all of them. Here the sample spans 150,000 to 200,000 clones, more than 60% being singletons. Sequenced: PBMCs. The chain combines TRBV6-5 with TRBJ1-4, with D hard to call. The clonotype originates from a male donor in good health and CMV-seronegative. The CDR3 is CASSWAPTNEKLFF. The CDR3 nucleotides are TGTGCCAGCAGTTGGGCTCCAACTAATGAAAAACTGTTTTTT.